This T cell receptor (beta chain) stems from a study of beta chain features in type 1 diabetes. Across the study: The patients were much like the healthy donors in age, gender and cell yields.

Notes on this clone: Its matching antigen is unknown.

Whole-study results and caveats: Moderate yet significant TCRB CDR3 shortening was seen in Type 1 diabetes patients in all four CD4+ subsets. Insertion counts at VDJ junctions were lower in type 1 diabetes patients, who also showed more deletions there. Possible PCR preference for shorter templates applied equally to patients and controls.

Every isolated RNA sample was fully reverse transcribed, so sequencing captured expressed TCRB transcripts. Method: immunoSEQ multiplex PCR; TCRdb's copy keeps in-frame clones and lacks some. The sample comprises around 500,000 clones, about an eighth of which are singletons, and 0.04% to 0.05% rests with the top ten. Sequences were obtained from naive CD4+ T cells from blood. This sequence was found in a woman aged 18-35 years in good health.

The CDR3 region is CASRLGALANEKLFF. The CDR3, as DNA: TGTGCCAGCCGATTAGGGGCCCTAGCTAATGAAAAACTGTTTTTT. The chain employs TRBV7-2 and TRBJ1-4; maybe TRBD1 (5 bases). CDR3 length: 15 residues. Germline-derived CDR1 and CDR2 are SGHTA and FQGNSA. Trimming removed 8 bases at V and 3 bases at J, with 16 bases between. Full variable domain (missing parts from reference TRBV7-2 and TRBJ1-4): GAGVSQSPSNKVTEKGKDVELRCDPISGHTALYWYRQSLGQGLEFLIYFQGNSAPDKSGLPSDRFSAERTGGSVSTLTIQRTQQEDSAVYLCASRLGALANEKLFFGSGTQLSVL.